The next 22 T cell receptor beta chains were all read from a single sample in a study of blood T cell repertoires in COVID-19 (dated by TCRdb to about 2020). Libraries were constructed by the immunoSEQ multiplex PCR assay. TCRdb holds this immuneACCESS table with in-frame rearrangements only. Some clones are missing; in checked studies, unresolved V genes explain under half, and the rest has no known cause. The sample table lists around 130,000 clones, 65% to 90% of them with a count of one. The ten largest make up 12% of the sample. Sequences were obtained from peripheral blood. The receptors were sampled from a human donor in a cohort sampled during active COVID-19.

The chain couples TRBV19 to TRBJ1-4; D ambiguous. V was clipped by 10 bases and J by 2 bases, with 8 bases between them. This CDR3 has 12 residues. Germline V gives CDR1 LNHDA, CDR2 SQIVND (reference sequence). Written as DNA, the CDR3 is TGTGCCACCATGGCTACTAATGAAAAACTGTTTTTT. Translation gives CATMATNEKLFF. The variable domain in full, with the rest retrieved from reference TRBV19 and TRBJ1-4, is DGGITQSPKYLFRKEGQNVTLSCEQNLNHDAMYWYRQDPGQGLRLIYYSQIVNDFQKGDIAEGYSVSREKKESFPLTVTSAQKNPTAFYLCATMATNEKLFFGSGTQLSVL.

V usage is TRBV5-6 and J usage is TRBJ1-2, with TRBD1 as a possible D gene (5 bases). Trimming removed 2 bases from V and 2 bases from J, with 10 bases in between. This CDR3 has 14 residues. Per the germline V gene, CDR1 is SGHDT and CDR2 is YYEEEE. CDR3: CASSFRGLNYGYTF. The CDR3 DNA is TGTGCCAGCAGCTTCCGGGGGTTAAACTATGGCTACACCTTC.

The V and J genes are TRBV20-1 and TRBJ2-5; TRBD1 might be the D (5 bases). Germline V gene data show CDR1 as DFQATT and CDR2 as SNEGSKA (reference sequence). Trimming took off 3 bases at V and 3 bases at J, with 11 bases between the two ends. CDR3 length: 13 amino acids. The CDR3 here is CSASRRAEETQYF. The CDR3 region has the DNA TGCAGTGCTAGTCGCAGGGCCGAAGAGACCCAGTACTTC.

The chain combines TRBV7-6 with TRBJ1-5; 7 bases are a match to TRBD1. This CDR3 contains 15 residues. The germline gives CDR1 SGHVS, CDR2 FNYEAQ. V lost 5 bases and J lost 3; bases outside the gene matches: 7. This CDR3 is CASSQMTGHNQPQHF. In DNA, the CDR3 is TGTGCCAGCAGCCAGATGACAGGGCACAATCAGCCCCAGCATTTT.

The gene calls are TRBV29-1 and TRBJ2-3; a possible D gene is TRBD2 (6 bases). Germline V gene sequence: CDR1 SQVTM, CDR2 ANQGSEA. The CDR3 is made up of 15 amino acids. V was cut by 6 bases and J by 0 bases, with 16 bases left in between. The CDR3, as DNA: TGCAGCGTGGGGGGTGTGTCTGCTAGCACAGATACGCAGTATTTT. This translates into CSVGGVSASTDTQYF.

In this sample, this clone turned up a few times. The rearrangement uses TRBV29-1 and TRBJ1-2; TRBD1 agrees at 8 bases. Germline loops: CDR1 SQVTM, CDR2 ANQGSEA. V trimming: 4 bases; J trimming: 6 bases; junction bases outside the gene matches: 1. There are 11 residues in the CDR3. The CDR3 DNA sequence: TGCAGCGTTGCAGGGGGCCATGGCTACACCTTC. Translation gives CSVAGGHGYTF.

This chain connects TRBV7-6 to TRBJ2-1; tentatively, D is TRBD2 (5 bases). V lost 1 base, J lost 7 bases, and 14 bases lay in between. This CDR3 is 15 amino acids long. Germline CDR1 SGHVS, CDR2 FNYEAQ. Here the CDR3 reads CASSLGSSSGNEQFF. CDR3 coding DNA: TGTGCCAGCAGCTTAGGGTCCAGCTCGGGAAATGAGCAGTTCTTC.

The chain has TRBV6-1 and TRBJ1-1; no clear D. The CDR3 is 15 residues long. Germline-derived CDR1 and CDR2 are MNHNS and SASEGT. Trimming took 3 bases from V and 0 from J, leaving 11 bases between them. The CDR3 coding sequence is TGTGCCAGCAGTGACCGCGGTCCAATGAACACTGAAGCTTTCTTT. Encoded protein: CASSDRGPMNTEAFF.

The V and J genes are TRBV27 and TRBJ2-5; the D gene is possibly TRBD1 (6 bases). The V end lost 6 bases, the J end lost 5 bases, and 13 bases lay between the germline ends. The CDR3 has 13 amino acids. CDR1 is MNHEY and CDR2 is SMNVEV in the germline V gene (reference sequence). The chain's CDR3 is CASRTGQTETQYF. CDR3 DNA: TGTGCCAGCAGGACCGGACAGACCGAGACCCAGTACTTC.

The rearrangement joins TRBV19 to TRBJ1-1; TRBD1 might be the D (6 bases). The V end was cut by 1 base, the J end by 4 bases, with 7 bases between. CDR3 size: 13 residues. In germline, CDR1 is LNHDA, CDR2 SQIVND (reference sequence). DNA of the CDR3: TGTGCCAGTAGTATAGGAGGGGGCACTGAAGCTTTCTTT. This sequence encodes CASSIGGGTEAFF.

Of note for this clone: Within the sample, other DNA sequences also encode this same CDR3. The chain couples TRBV18 to TRBJ1-3; 7 bases fit TRBD1. After removal of 3 bases from V and 4 bases from J, the junction contained 3 bases not matched to a gene. This CDR3 is 14 amino acids long. Germline V gene lookup returns CDR1 KGHSH and CDR2 LQKENI. CDR3 sequence (DNA): TGTGCCAGCTCACCCCCGGGACAGGGAAACACCATATATTTT. It specifies CASSPPGQGNTIYF. The complete variable domain, with remaining parts taken from reference TRBV18 and TRBJ1-3, reads NAGVMQNPRHLVRRRGQEARLRCSPMKGHSHVYWYRQLPEEGLKFMVYLQKENIIDESGMPKERFSAEFPKEGPSILRIQQVVRGDSAAYFCASSPPGQGNTIYFGEGSWLTVV.

The chain employs TRBV9 and TRBJ1-1; 8 bases line up with TRBD1. Germline CDR1 and CDR2: SGDLS and YYNGEE. This CDR3 contains 15 residues. Unmatched junction bases numbered 6, after V lost 0 bases and J lost 5 bases. The CDR3 nucleotides read TGTGCCAGCAGCGTAGTGGCAGGGGGCCCGACTGAAGCTTTCTTT. This sequence encodes CASSVVAGGPTEAFF.

The rearrangement uses TRBV5-4 and TRBJ2-3; a weak D match, TRBD2 (6 bases). Germline lookup yields CDR1 SGHNT and CDR2 YYREEE (reference sequence). This CDR3 spans 14 amino acids. Trimming shortened V by 3 bases and J by 10 bases, and 18 bases separated the two germline ends. Here the CDR3 reads CASSSGTLPGAQYF. CDR3 DNA sequence: TGTGCCAGCAGCTCTGGGACCCTGCCGGGAGCGCAGTATTTT. The complete variable domain, with remaining parts taken from reference TRBV5-4 and TRBJ2-3, reads ETGVTQSPTHLIKTRGQQVTLRCSSQSGHNTVSWYQQALGQGPQFIFQYYREEENGRGNFPPRFSGLQFPNYSSELNVNALELDDSALYLCASSSGTLPGAQYFGPGTRLTVL.

V is TRBV5-4 and J is TRBJ2-3, with unresolved D. V lost 0 bases and J lost 2, with 10 bases in between. CDR1 SGHNT and CDR2 YYREEE come from the germline V gene (reference sequence). CDR3 size: 15 residues. This CDR3 is CASSLGPVDTDTQYF. CDR3 in DNA: TGTGCCAGCAGCTTGGGCCCGGTTGACACAGATACGCAGTATTTT.

This clone was seen only once. The chain employs TRBV5-8 and TRBJ1-6; 9 nucleotides line up with TRBD1. The V gene end was trimmed by 0 bases and the J gene end by 9 bases; junction bases not matched to a gene: 4. There are 15 residues in the CDR3. Germline V gives CDR1 SGHTS, CDR2 YDEGEE. This chain's CDR3 is CASSLDRDRASPLHF. The CDR3 region has the DNA TGTGCCAGCAGCTTGGACCGGGACAGGGCTTCACCCCTCCACTTT.

This chain links TRBV6-5 with TRBJ1-6; 7 bases align to TRBD1. The germline CDR1 and CDR2 sequences are MNHEY and SVGAGI. V lost 6 bases and J lost 9; bases outside the gene matches: 8. CDR3 length: 14 amino acids. CDR3 nucleotides: TGTGCCAGCAGAGAGACAGGGTTGTTTTCACCCCTCCACTTT. Translated: CASRETGLFSPLHF.

V usage is TRBV2 and J usage is TRBJ1-4; no reliable D call. The CDR3 covers 10 residues. The germline CDR1 and CDR2 sequences are SNHLY and FYNNEI. V lost 9 bases and J lost 12, with 11 bases in between. CDR3 coding DNA: TGTGCCAGTGGAGGTCTGGAACTGTTTTTT. Translation gives CASGGLELFF.

The V call is TRBV5-1, the J call TRBJ2-5; possibly TRBD1 for D (5 bases). CDR3 size: 15 residues. Germline V gene data show CDR1 as SGHRS and CDR2 as YFSETQ. V was clipped by 1 base and J by 1 base, with 11 bases between them. CDR3 sequence: CASSLIGVGQETQYF. The CDR3 nucleotides read TGCGCCAGCAGCTTGATAGGGGTTGGCCAAGAGACCCAGTACTTC. Based on the CDR3 plus reference TRBV5-1 and TRBJ2-5, the full variable domain is KAGVTQTPRYLIKTRGQQVTLSCSPISGHRSVSWYQQTPGQGLQFLFEYFSETQRNKGNFPGRFSGRQFSNSRSEMNVSTLELGDSALYLCASSLIGVGQETQYFGPGTRLLVL.

V usage is TRBV11-2 and J usage is TRBJ2-7; tentative D call: TRBD2 (5 bases). The CDR3 runs to 15 residues. Germline-derived CDR1 and CDR2 are SGHAT and FQNNGV. Trimming left V 1 base short and J 2 bases short, with 12 bases between. CDR3 DNA: TGTGCCAGCAGCTTAGCCAGAGGGCGACCCTACGAGCAGTACTTC. Encoded protein: CASSLARGRPYEQYF. The variable domain in full, completed from reference TRBV11-2 and TRBJ2-7, reads EAGVAQSPRYKIIEKRQSVAFWCNPISGHATLYWYQQILGQGPKLLIQFQNNGVVDDSQLPKDRFSAERLKGVDSTLKIQPAKLEDSAVYLCASSLARGRPYEQYFGPGTRLTVT.

The CDR3: CASSVVGGGTDTQYF. In DNA form, the CDR3 reads TGTGCCAGCAGCGTAGTTGGAGGGGGCACAGATACGCAGTATTTT. The chain has TRBV9 and TRBJ2-3, with D perhaps matching TRBD2 (6 bases). Germline CDR1 reads SGDLS; CDR2 reads YYNGEE. The CDR3 has 15 amino acids. The V gene lost 0 bases and the J gene lost 1 base, with 9 bases spanning the gap.

J is TRBJ2-5 and V is TRBV6-6; no clear D. This CDR3 region has 11 residues. CDR1 is MNHNY and CDR2 is SVGAGI in the germline V gene (reference sequence). V gave up 6 bases and J gave up 5 bases, with 7 bases separating them. The DNA of the CDR3 is TGTGCCAGCAGCGCACGGGAGACCCAGTACTTC. The encoded protein is CASSARETQYF.

The chain is built from TRBV4-2 and TRBJ1-1; 7 bases fit TRBD1. CDR1 is LGHNA, CDR2 YNFKEQ, per germline. CDR3 size: 15 residues. V shed 6 bases and J 2 bases; nucleotides not matched to a gene: 9. CDR3 sequence reads: CASSWIQGSNTEAFF. The CDR3 nucleotides are TGTGCCAGCAGTTGGATACAGGGGAGCAACACTGAAGCTTTCTTT.